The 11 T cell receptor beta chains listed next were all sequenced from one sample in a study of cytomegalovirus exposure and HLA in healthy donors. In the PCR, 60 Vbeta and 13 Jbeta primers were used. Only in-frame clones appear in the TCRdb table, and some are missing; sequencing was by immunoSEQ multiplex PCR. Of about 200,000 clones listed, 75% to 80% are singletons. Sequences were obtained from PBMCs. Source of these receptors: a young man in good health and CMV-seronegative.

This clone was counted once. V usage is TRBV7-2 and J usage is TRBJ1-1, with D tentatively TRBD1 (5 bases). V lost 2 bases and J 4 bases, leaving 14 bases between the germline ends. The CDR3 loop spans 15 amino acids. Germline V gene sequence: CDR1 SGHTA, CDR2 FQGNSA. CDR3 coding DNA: TGTGCCAGCAGCTTATCCCCGACCGGGGGCACTGAAGCTTTCTTT. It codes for CASSLSPTGGTEAFF.

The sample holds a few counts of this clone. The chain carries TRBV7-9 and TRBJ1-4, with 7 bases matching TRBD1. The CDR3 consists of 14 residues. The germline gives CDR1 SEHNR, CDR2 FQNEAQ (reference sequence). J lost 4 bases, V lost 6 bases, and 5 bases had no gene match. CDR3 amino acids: CASSWTGDNEKLFF. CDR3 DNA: TGTGCCAGCAGTTGGACAGGAGATAATGAAAAACTGTTTTTT.

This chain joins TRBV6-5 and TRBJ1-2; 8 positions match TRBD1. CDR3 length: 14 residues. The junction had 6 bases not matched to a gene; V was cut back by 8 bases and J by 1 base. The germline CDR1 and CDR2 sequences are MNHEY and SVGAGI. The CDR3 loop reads CASARTGSNYGYTF. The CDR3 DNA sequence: TGTGCCAGCGCCCGGACAGGGAGTAACTATGGCTACACCTTC.

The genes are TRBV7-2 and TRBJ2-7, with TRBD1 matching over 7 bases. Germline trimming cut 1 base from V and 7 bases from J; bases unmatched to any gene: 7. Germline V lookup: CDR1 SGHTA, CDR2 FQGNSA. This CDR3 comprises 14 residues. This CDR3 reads CASSLVQGSGEQYF. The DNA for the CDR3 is TGTGCCAGCAGCTTAGTACAGGGGTCCGGAGAGCAGTACTTC.

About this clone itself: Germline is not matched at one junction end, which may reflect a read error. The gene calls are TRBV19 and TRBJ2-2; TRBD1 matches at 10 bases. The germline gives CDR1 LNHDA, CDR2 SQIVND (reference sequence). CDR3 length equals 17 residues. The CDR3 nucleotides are TGTGCCAGTAGTCTAGACCGGGACAGGGGGAACACCGGGGAGCTGTTTTTT. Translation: CASSLDRDRGNTGELFF.

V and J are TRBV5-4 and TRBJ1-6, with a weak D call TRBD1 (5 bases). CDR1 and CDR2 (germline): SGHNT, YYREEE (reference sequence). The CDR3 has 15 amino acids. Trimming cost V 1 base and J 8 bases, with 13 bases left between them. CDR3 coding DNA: TGTGCCAGCAGCTTGAAGGCAGGGAAGTATTCACCCCTCCACTTT. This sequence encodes CASSLKAGKYSPLHF.

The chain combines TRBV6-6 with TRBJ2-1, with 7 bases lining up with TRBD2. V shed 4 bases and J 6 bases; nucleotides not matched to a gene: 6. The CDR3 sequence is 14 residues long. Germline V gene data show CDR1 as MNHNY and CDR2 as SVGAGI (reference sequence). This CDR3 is CASSFRGEVNEQFF. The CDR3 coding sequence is TGTGCCAGCAGTTTCCGGGGGGAGGTCAATGAGCAGTTCTTC.

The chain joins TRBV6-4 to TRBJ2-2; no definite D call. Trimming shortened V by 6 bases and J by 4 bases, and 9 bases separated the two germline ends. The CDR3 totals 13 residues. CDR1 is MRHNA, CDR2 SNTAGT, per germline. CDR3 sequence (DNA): TGTGCCAGCAGCGAGACGGGCACCGGGGAGCTGTTTTTT. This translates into CASSETGTGELFF.

The CDR3 loop reads CATSNLGGDNYGYTF. The DNA of the CDR3 is TGTGCCACCTCCAACCTTGGGGGGGATAACTATGGCTACACCTTC. V usage is TRBV15 and J usage is TRBJ1-2; D perhaps matches TRBD1 (5 bases). Germline V gives CDR1 LNHNV, CDR2 YYDKDF (reference sequence). The CDR3 loop spans 15 amino acids. V dropped 8 bases and J dropped 1 base, with 17 bases sitting between them.

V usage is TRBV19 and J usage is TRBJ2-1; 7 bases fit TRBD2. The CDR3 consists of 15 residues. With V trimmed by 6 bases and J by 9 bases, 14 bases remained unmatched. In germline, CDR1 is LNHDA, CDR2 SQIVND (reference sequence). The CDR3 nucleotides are TGTGCCAGTAGCCTCACTAGGGTGCGGGAGAGTGAGCAGTTCTTC. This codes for CASSLTRVRESEQFF.

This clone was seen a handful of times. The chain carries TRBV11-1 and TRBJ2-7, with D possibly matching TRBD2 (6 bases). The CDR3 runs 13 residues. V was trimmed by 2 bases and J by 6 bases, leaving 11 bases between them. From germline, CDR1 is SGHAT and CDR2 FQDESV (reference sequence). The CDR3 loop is CASSLSGTGEQYF. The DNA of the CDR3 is TGTGCCAGCAGCTTATCCGGGACTGGCGAGCAGTACTTC.